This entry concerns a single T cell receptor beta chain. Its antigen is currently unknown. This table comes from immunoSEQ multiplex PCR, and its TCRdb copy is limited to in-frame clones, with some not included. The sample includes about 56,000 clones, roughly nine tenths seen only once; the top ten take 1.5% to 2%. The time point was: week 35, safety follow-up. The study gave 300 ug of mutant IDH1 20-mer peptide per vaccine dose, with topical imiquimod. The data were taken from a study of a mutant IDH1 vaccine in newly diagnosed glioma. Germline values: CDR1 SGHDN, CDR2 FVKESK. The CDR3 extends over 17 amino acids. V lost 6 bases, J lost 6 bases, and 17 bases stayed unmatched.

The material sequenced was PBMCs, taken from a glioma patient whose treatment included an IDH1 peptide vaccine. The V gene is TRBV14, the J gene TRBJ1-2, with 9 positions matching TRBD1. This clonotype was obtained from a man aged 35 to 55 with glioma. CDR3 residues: CASSHPGQGPELNGYTF. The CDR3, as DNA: TGTGCCAGCAGTCACCCGGGACAGGGTCCCGAATTGAATGGCTACACCTTC.